The sequence of this T cell receptor (beta chain) was determined in a study of somatic mutations in cytotoxic T cells in rheumatoid arthritis. The control group consisted of 15 to 20 healthy blood donors, whose median age was about 51 years (range roughly 20-75) and of whom over 50% were female. With regard to this clone: Its antigen is currently unknown.

Produced via immunoSEQ multiplex PCR; TCRdb's table is partial and in-frame only. The sample carries 12,000 or so clones, roughly 69% recorded once. Trimming shortened V by 0 bases and J by 14 bases, and 23 bases separated the two germline ends. This CDR3 has 15 amino acids. Germline CDR1 SGDLS, CDR2 YYNGEE. General study findings and limits: Of the expanded CD8+ clones, the antigen targets were not known.

Sequences were obtained from CD8+ T cells sorted from blood. The V and J genes are TRBV9 and TRBJ1-2; a weak D match, TRBD1 (6 bases). This clonotype originated in a woman aged 40 to 49 in good health. CDR3 loop: CASSVVGIGGSLFTF. The CDR3 DNA sequence: TGTGCCAGCAGCGTAGTTGGGATAGGGGGATCCTTGTTTACCTTC.